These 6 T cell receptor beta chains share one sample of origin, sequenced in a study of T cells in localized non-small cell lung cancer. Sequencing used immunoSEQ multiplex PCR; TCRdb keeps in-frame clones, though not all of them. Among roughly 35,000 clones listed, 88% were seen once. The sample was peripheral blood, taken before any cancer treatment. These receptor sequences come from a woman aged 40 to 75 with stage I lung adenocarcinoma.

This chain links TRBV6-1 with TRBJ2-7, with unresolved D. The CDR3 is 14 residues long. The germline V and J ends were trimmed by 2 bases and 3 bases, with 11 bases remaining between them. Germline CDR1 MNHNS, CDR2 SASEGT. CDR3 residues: CASSELGRRYEQYF. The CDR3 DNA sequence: TGTGCCAGCAGTGAATTAGGGCGGCGCTACGAGCAGTACTTC.

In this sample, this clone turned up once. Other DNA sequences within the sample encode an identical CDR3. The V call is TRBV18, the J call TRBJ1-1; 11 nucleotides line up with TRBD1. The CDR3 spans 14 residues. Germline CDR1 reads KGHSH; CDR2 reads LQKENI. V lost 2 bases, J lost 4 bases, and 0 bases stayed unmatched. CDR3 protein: CASSPGTGGTEAFF. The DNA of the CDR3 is TGTGCCAGCTCACCAGGGACAGGGGGCACTGAAGCTTTCTTT.

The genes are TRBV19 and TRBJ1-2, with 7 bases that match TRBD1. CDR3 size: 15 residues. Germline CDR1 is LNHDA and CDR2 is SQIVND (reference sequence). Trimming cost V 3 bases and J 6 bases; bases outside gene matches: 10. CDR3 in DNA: TGTGCCAGTAGTATCTGGAGGGGGCCGGGACATGGCTACACCTTC. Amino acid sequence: CASSIWRGPGHGYTF.

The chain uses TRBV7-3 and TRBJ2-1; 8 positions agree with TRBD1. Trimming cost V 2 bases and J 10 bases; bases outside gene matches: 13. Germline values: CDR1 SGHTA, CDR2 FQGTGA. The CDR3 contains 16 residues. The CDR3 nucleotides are TGTGCCAGCAGCTTACGGACAGGGTCTATCCTCGGGGAGCAGTTCTTC. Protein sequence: CASSLRTGSILGEQFF.

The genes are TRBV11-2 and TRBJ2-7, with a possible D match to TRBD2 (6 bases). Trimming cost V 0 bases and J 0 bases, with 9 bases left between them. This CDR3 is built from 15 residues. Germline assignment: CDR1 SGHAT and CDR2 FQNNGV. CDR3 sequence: CASSLDRGDSYEQYF. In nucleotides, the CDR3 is TGTGCCAGCAGCTTAGACCGCGGGGACTCCTACGAGCAGTACTTC.

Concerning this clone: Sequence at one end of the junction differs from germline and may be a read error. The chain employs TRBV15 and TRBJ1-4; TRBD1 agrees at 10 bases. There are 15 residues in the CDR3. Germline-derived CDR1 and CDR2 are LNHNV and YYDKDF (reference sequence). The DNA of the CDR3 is TGTGCCACCAGCAGCCGACAGGGGGCTAAAGAAAAACTGTTTTTT. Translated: CATSSRQGAKEKLFF.